This T cell receptor beta chain was captured in a study of regulatory T cells in long-lasting Graves disease. Sample time point: newly diagnosed GD, antithyroid drugs for less than 3 months. PBMCs provided the RNA from which the TCR library was made. With V trimmed by 1 base and J by 4 bases, 3 bases remained unmatched. Germline loops: CDR1 LGHDT, CDR2 YNNKEL (reference sequence). The CDR3 is 15 residues long. This clonotype was seen ten or more times. CDR3-region Arm-PCR and iRepertoire HTBI primers produced the TCR beta libraries. From the multiplex PCR reads, TCRdb called clonotypes with MiXCR, one entry per CDR3 protein. The table has about 530,000 distinct CDR3 sequences, about 16% seen once; the top ten hold roughly 25%. The same sample was also used in a study of T cells in Graves' hyperthyroidism and ophthalmopathy.

The receptor's source is a woman aged 35-65 years with Graves disease. The sequencing here drew on peripheral blood mononuclear cells (PBMCs), taken at new diagnosis, from a patient treated with antithyroid drugs. The rearrangement links TRBV3-1 to TRBJ2-1; 8 positions match TRBD1. The CDR3 coding sequence is TGTGCCAGCAGCCAAGGACAGGGGAATTACAATGAGCAGTTCTTC. Protein product: CASSQGQGNYNEQFF.